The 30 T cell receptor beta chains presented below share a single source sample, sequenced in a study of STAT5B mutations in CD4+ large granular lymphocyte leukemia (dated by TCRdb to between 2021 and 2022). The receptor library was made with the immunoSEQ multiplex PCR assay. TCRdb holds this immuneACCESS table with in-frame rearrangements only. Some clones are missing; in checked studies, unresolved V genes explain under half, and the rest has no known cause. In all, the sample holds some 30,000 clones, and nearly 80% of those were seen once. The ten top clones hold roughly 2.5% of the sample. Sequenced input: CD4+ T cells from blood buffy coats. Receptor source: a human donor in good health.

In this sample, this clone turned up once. CDR3 in DNA: TGCGCCAGCAGCCGGGGACAGGGGTTTACTGGCTACACCTTC. It translates to CASSRGQGFTGYTF. The rearrangement joins TRBV5-1 to TRBJ1-2; 10 bases are shared with TRBD1. The germline gives CDR1 SGHRS, CDR2 YFSETQ. V lost 4 bases and J lost 7; bases outside the gene matches: 7. This CDR3 spans 14 amino acids.

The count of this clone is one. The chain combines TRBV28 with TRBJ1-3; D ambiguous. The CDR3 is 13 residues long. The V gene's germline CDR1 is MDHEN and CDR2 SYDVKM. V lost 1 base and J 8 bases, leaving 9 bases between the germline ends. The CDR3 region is CASSLSGVYTIYF. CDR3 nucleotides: TGTGCCAGCAGTTTATCTGGGGTTTACACCATATATTTT.

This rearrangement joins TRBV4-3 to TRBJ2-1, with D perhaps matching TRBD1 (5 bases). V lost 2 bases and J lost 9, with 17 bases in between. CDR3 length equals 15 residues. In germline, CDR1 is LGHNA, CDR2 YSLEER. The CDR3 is CASSQPSGQGREQFF. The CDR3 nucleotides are TGCGCCAGCAGCCAACCAAGTGGGCAGGGCCGTGAGCAGTTCTTC.

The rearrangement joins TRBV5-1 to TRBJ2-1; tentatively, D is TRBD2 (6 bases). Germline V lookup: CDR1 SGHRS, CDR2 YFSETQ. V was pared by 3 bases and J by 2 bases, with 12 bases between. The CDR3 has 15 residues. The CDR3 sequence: CASSSSSEAYNEQFF. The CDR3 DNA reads TGCGCCAGCAGCTCCTCTAGCGAAGCCTACAATGAGCAGTTCTTC. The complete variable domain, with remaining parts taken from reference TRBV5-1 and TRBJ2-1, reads KAGVTQTPRYLIKTRGQQVTLSCSPISGHRSVSWYQQTPGQGLQFLFEYFSETQRNKGNFPGRFSGRQFSNSRSEMNVSTLELGDSALYLCASSSSSEAYNEQFFGPGTRLTVL.

CDR3 protein: CASSKDPFGGTEAFF. The CDR3 nucleotides are TGTGCCAGCAGCAAAGACCCATTTGGGGGCACTGAAGCTTTCTTT. The chain combines TRBV21-1 with TRBJ1-1. TRBV21-1 is annotated as a pseudogene. CDR3 length: 15 residues.

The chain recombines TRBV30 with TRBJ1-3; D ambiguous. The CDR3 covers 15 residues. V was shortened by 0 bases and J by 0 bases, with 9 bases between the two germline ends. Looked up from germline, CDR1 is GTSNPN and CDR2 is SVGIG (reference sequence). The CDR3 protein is CAWSVSPSSGNTIYF. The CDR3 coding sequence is TGTGCCTGGAGTGTCTCGCCCAGCTCTGGAAACACCATATATTTT. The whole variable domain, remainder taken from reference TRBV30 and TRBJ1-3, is SQTIHQWPATLVQPVGSPLSLECTVEGTSNPNLYWYRQAAGRGLQLLFYSVGIGQISSEVPQNLSASRPQDRQFILSSKKLLLSDSGFYLCAWSVSPSSGNTIYFGEGSWLTVV.

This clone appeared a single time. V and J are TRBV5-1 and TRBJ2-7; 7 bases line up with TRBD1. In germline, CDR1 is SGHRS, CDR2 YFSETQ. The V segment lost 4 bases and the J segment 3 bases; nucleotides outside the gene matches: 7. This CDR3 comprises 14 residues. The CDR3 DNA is TGCGCCAGCAGCCAACCGGGACAGCACTACGAGCAGTACTTC. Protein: CASSQPGQHYEQYF. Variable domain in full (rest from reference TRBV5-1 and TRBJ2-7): KAGVTQTPRYLIKTRGQQVTLSCSPISGHRSVSWYQQTPGQGLQFLFEYFSETQRNKGNFPGRFSGRQFSNSRSEMNVSTLELGDSALYLCASSQPGQHYEQYFGPGTRLTVT.

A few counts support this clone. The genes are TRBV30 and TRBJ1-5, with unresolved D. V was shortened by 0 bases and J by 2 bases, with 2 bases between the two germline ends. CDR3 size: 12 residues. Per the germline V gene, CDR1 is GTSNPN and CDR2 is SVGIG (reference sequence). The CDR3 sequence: CAWSVRNQPQHF. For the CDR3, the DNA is TGTGCCTGGAGTGTACGCAATCAGCCCCAGCATTTT.

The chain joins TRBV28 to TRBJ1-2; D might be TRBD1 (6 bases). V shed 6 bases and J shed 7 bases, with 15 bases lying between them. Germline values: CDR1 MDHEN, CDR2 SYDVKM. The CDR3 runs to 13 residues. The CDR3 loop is CASRLVQGLGYTF. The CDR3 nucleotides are TGTGCCAGCAGACTCGTCCAGGGGCTTGGCTACACCTTC.

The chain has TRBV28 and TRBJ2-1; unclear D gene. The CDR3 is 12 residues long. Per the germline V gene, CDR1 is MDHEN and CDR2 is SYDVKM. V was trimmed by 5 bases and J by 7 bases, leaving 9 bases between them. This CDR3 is CASSRLRNEQFF. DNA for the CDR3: TGTGCCAGCAGTCGATTGCGGAATGAGCAGTTCTTC. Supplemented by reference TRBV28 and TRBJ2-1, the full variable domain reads DVKVTQSSRYLVKRTGEKVFLECVQDMDHENMFWYRQDPGLGLRLIYFSYDVKMKEKGDIPEGYSVSREKKERFSLILESASTNQTSMYLCASSRLRNEQFFGPGTRLTVL.

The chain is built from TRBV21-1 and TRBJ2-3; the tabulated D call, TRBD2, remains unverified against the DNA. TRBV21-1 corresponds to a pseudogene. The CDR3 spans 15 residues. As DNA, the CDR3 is TGTGCCAGCAGCAGAAAGCGGGGGTGCACAGATACGCAGTATTTT. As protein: CASSRKRGCTDTQYF.

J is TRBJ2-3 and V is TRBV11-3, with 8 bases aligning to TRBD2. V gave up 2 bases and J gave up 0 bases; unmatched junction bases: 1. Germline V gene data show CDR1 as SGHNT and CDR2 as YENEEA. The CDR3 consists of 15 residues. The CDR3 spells CASSLRGGSTDTQYF. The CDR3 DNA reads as TGTGCCAGCAGCTTACGGGGGGGTAGCACAGATACGCAGTATTTT.

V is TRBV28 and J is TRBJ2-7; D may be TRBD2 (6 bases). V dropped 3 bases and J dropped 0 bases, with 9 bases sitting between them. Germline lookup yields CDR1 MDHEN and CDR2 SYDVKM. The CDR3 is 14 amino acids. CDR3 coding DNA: TGTGCCAGCAGTTTCTTTAGCGGCTCCTACGAGCAGTACTTC. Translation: CASSFFSGSYEQYF.

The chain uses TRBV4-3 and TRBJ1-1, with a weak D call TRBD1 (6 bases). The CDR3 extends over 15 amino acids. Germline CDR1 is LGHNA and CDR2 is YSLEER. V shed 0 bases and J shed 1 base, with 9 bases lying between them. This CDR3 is CASSQEGGANTEAFF. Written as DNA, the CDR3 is TGCGCCAGCAGCCAAGAGGGGGGGGCGAACACTGAAGCTTTCTTT.

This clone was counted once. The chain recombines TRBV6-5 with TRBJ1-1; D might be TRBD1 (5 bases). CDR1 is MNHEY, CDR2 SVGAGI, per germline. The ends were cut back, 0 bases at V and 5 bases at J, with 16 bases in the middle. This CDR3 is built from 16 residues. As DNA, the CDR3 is TGTGCCAGCAGTTACTCGAGTCTTGGGGGAAAGACTGAAGCTTTCTTT. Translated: CASSYSSLGGKTEAFF.

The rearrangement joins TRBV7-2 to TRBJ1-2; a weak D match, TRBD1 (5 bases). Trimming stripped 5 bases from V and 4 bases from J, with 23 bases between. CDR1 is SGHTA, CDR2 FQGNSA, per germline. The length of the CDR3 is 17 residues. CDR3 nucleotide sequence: TGTGCCAGCAGCGGCCGGGCTGGTACAGGCCTCACCTATGGCTACACCTTC. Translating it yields CASSGRAGTGLTYGYTF.

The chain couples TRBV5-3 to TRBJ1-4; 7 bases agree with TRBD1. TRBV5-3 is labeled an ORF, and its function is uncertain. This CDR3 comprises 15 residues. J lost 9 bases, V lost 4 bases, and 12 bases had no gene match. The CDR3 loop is CARSRGGTANQKLFF. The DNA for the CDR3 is TGTGCCAGAAGCCGGGGAGGGACAGCGAATCAAAAACTGTTTTTT.

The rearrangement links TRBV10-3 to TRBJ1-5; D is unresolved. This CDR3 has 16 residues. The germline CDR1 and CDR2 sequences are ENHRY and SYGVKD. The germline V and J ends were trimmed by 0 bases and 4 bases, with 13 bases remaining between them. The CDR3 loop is CAISESSSIMNQPQHF. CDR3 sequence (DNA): TGTGCCATCAGTGAGTCCTCTTCCATAATGAATCAGCCCCAGCATTTT.

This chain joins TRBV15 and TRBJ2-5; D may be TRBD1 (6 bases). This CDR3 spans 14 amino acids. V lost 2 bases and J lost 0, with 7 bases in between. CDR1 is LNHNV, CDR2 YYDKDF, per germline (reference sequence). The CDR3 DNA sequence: TGTGCCACCAGCAGAAAGGGGGACCAAGAGACCCAGTACTTC. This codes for CATSRKGDQETQYF.

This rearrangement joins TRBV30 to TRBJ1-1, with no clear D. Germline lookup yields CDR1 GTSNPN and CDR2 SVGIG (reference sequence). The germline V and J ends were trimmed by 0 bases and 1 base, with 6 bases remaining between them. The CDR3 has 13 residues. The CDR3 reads CAWSVAENTEAFF. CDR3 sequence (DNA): TGTGCCTGGAGTGTAGCCGAGAACACTGAAGCTTTCTTT.

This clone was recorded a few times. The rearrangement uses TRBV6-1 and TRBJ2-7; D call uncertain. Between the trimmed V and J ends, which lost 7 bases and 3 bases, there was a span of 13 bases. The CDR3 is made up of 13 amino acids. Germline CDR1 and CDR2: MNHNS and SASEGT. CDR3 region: CASTMGSDYEQYF. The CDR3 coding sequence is TGTGCCAGCACCATGGGCTCGGACTACGAGCAGTACTTC.

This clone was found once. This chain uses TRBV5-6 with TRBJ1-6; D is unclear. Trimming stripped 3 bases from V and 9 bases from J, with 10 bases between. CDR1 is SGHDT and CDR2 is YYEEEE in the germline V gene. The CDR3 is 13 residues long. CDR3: CASSSPPSSPLHF. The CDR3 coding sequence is TGTGCCAGCAGCTCTCCCCCGAGTTCACCCCTCCACTTT.

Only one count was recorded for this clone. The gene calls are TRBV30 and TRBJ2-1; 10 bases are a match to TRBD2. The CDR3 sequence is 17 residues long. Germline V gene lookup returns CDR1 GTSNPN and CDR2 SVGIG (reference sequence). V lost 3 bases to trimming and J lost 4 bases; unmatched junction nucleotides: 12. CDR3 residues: CAWRDPGLAESYNEQFF. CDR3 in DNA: TGTGCCTGGAGGGACCCCGGACTAGCGGAAAGTTACAATGAGCAGTTCTTC.

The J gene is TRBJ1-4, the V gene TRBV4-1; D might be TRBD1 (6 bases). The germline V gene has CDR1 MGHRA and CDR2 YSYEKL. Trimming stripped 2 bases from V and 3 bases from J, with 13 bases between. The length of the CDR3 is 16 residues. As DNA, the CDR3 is TGCGCCAGCAGCCAACCAAAACAGGGTTCTAATGAAAAACTGTTTTTT. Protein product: CASSQPKQGSNEKLFF.

Here the CDR3 DNA reads TGTGCCTGGAGTGGGGGGAGAGGGACATCACAAACTGAAGCTTTCTTT. It encodes CAWSGGRGTSQTEAFF. The rearrangement joins TRBV30 to TRBJ1-1; D perhaps matches TRBD1 (6 bases). V lost 1 base to trimming and J lost 5 bases, with 20 bases between them. The CDR3 loop spans 16 amino acids. CDR1 and CDR2 from the germline V gene are GTSNPN and SVGIG (reference sequence).

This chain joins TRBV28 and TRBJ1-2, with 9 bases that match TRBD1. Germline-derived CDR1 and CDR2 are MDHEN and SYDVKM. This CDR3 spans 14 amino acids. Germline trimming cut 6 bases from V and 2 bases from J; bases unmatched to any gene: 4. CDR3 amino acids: CASRPGQGNYGYTF. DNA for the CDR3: TGTGCCAGCAGACCGGGACAGGGAAACTATGGCTACACCTTC.

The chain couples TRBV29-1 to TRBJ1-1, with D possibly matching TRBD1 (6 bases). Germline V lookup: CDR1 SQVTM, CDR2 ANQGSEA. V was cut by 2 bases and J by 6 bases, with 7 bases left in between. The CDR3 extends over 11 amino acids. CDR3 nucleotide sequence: TGCAGCGTTGAACGGACAGCTGAAGCTTTCTTT. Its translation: CSVERTAEAFF.

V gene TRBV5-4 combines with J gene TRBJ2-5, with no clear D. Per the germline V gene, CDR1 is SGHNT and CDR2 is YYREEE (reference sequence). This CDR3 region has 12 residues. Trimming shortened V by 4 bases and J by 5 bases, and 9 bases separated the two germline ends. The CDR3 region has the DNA TGTGCCAGCAGCCCTGTCGGCGAGACCCAGTACTTC. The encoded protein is CASSPVGETQYF.

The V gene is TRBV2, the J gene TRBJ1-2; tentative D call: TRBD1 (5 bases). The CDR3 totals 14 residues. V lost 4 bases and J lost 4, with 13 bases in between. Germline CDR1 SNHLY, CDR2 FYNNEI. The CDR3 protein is CASSVVREGYGYTF. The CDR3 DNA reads TGTGCCAGCAGTGTCGTCAGGGAGGGCTATGGCTACACCTTC.

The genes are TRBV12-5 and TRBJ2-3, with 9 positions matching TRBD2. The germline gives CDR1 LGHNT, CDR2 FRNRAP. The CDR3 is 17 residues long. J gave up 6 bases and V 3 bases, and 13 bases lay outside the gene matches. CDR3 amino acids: CASGFLSHSSGRDTQYF. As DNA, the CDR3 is TGTGCTAGTGGTTTTTTGTCTCACTCCAGCGGGAGGGATACGCAGTATTTT. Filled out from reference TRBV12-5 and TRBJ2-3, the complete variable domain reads DARVTQTPRHKVTEMGQEVTMRCQPILGHNTVFWYRQTMMQGLELLAYFRNRAPLDDSGMPKDRFSAEMPDATLATLKIQPSEPRDSAVYFCASGFLSHSSGRDTQYFGPGTRLTVL.